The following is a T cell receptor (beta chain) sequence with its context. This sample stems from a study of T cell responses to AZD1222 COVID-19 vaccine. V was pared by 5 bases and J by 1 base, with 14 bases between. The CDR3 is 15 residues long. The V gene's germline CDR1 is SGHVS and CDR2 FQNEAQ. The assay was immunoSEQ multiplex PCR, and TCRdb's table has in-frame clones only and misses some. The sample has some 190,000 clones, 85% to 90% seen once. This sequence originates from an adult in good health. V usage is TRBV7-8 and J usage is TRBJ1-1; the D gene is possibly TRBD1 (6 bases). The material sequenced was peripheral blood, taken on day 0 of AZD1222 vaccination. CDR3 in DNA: TGTGCCAGCAGCCTCCTGGGGGCAGGGAACACTGAAGCTTTCTTT. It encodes CASSLLGAGNTEAFF.